This T cell receptor (beta chain) was identified in a study of identical twins. Only a few counts were recorded for this clonotype. Its specificity is not known. Germline assignment: CDR1 SGHAT and CDR2 FQNNGV. Trimming pared 5 bases from V and 9 bases from J, leaving 20 bases between. The CDR3 is 16 amino acids. Study findings and constraints: Without tracking the same donors, conclusions rested on cross-sectional statistical analysis.

TCRdb used MiXCR to reprocess the 5' RACE reads, holding one entry per CDR3 protein. Of around 1.7 million distinct CDR3 sequences in the sample, around 33% are singletons; the top ten hold about 0.27%. The chain carries TRBV11-2 and TRBJ1-6, with TRBD1 as a possible D gene (5 bases). The receptor comes from a newborn girl in good health. Sequencing was done on a sample of cord blood. CDR3 sequence reads: CASSPNRQSASSPLHF. DNA of the CDR3: TGTGCCAGCAGCCCTAATCGACAGTCGGCGAGTTCACCCCTCCACTTT. The full variable domain, in which reference TRBV11-2 and TRBJ1-6 provide the parts outside the CDR3, is EAGVAQSPRYKIIEKRQSVAFWCNPISGHATLYWYQQILGQGPKLLIQFQNNGVVDDSQLPKDRFSAERLKGVDSTLKIQPAKLEDSAVYLCASSPNRQSASSPLHFGNGTRLTVT.